The present T cell receptor (beta chain) was sequenced within a study of beta chain features in type 1 diabetes. The CDR3 length is 16 residues. Trimming cost V 1 base and J 4 bases; bases outside gene matches: 7. The germline V gene encodes CDR1 SGHNT and CDR2 YENEEA. The table lists this clone with a few counts. Sequenced material consisted of expressed TCRB transcripts (all of the isolated RNA was reverse transcribed). Sequenced by immunoSEQ multiplex PCR; TCRdb stores in-frame clones only, minus some. The data hold some 160,000 clones, with roughly 9% observed a single time. The sample consisted of central memory CD4+ T cells from blood. The TCR sequence derives from a woman under 30 in good health. The chain links TRBV11-3 to TRBJ1-5, with 7 nucleotides matching TRBD1. DNA of the CDR3: TGTGCCAGCAGCTTAGCCGCGACAGGGCGGAATCAGCCCCAGCATTTT. Translation: CASSLAATGRNQPQHF.